These 2 T cell receptor beta chains share one sample of origin, sequenced in a study of cytomegalovirus exposure and HLA in healthy donors. Primers for the PCR totalled 60 Vbeta and 13 Jbeta. The repertoire was sequenced with immunoSEQ multiplex PCR; TCRdb's copy has only in-frame clones and lacks some. The sample has some 140,000 clones; 70% to 80% are singletons. Sequencing input: PBMCs. These receptors all stem from a man aged 30 to 45 in good health and CMV-seropositive.

This rearrangement joins TRBV7-9 to TRBJ2-7; 8 bases match TRBD2. After removal of 1 base from V and 2 bases from J, the junction contained 4 bases not matched to a gene. The length of the CDR3 is 15 residues. The germline V gene has CDR1 SEHNR and CDR2 FQNEAQ (reference sequence). The CDR3 sequence is CASSLDLAGAYEQYF. The CDR3 DNA reads TGTGCCAGCAGCTTAGATCTAGCGGGCGCCTACGAGCAGTACTTC.

The chain links TRBV5-1 to TRBJ2-7; 8 bases map to TRBD1. The length of the CDR3 is 15 residues. V was pared by 0 bases and J by 2 bases, with 4 bases of the junction left unmatched. In germline, CDR1 is SGHRS, CDR2 YFSETQ. The CDR3 loop is CASSLDGTGAYEQYF. The CDR3 bases are TGCGCCAGCAGCTTGGACGGGACAGGAGCCTACGAGCAGTACTTC.